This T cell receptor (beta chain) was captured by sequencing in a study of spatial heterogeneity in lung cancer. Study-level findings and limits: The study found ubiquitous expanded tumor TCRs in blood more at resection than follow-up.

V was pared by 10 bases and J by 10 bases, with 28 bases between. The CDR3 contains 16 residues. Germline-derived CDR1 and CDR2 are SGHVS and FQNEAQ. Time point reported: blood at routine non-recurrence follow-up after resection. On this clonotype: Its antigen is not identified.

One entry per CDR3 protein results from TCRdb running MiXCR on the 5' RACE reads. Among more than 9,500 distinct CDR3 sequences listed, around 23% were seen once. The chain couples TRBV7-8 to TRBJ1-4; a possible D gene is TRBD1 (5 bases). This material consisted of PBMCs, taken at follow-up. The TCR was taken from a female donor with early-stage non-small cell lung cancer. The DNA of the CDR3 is TGTGCCACCCAGGGCAGTTCCGTACTCAAGAGGGGAAAACTGTTTTTT. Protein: CATQGSSVLKRGKLFF. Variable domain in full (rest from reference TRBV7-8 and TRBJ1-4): GAGVSQSPRYKVAKRGQDVALRCDPISGHVSLFWYQQALGQGPEFLTYFQNEAQLDKSGLPSDRFFAERPEGSVSTLKIQRTQQEDSAVYLCATQGSSVLKRGKLFFGSGTQLSVL.